Listed below are T cell receptor beta chains from one sample, sequenced in a study of CD8 T cells in ankylosing spondylitis. One entry per CDR3 protein results from TCRdb running MiXCR on the 5' RACE reads. The repertoire holds over 30,000 distinct CDR3 sequences, approximately 17% seen once, with approximately 50% in the top ten. Source material: blood. The source is a male donor with ankylosing spondylitis or in good health (not recorded which). Each CDR3 is given with its conserved first and last residue. Each record gives: V gene, D gene, clone size, J gene, CDR3 DNA, CDR3 protein. D genes are given only for firm matches. Not every row has a clone size; where given, it reads once, few, many or a size class.

V: TRBV2; D: .; size: few; J: TRBJ1-5; DNA: TGTGCCAGCAGTCCGGGGGATAGTCAGCCCCAGCATTTT; CDR3: CASSPGDSQPQHF
V: TRBV15; D: .; size: many; J: TRBJ2-7; DNA: TGTGCCACCAGCAGAGATCTAGGGTTAACCTACGAGCAGTACTTC; CDR3: CATSRDLGLTYEQYF
V: TRBV2; D: .; size: .; J: TRBJ2-4; DNA: TGTGCCAGCAGTGCCCAAAACATTCAGTACTTC; CDR3: CASSAQNIQYF
V: TRBV29-1; D: TRBD1; size: few; J: TRBJ2-7; DNA: TGCAGCGTCGATGGACAGGGGAACTACGAGCAGTACTTC; CDR3: CSVDGQGNYEQYF
V: TRBV20-1; D: .; size: .; J: TRBJ1-1; DNA: TGCAGTGCTAGAGAAGGCAGGGGAGAAACTGAAGCTTTCTTT; CDR3: CSAREGRGETEAFF
V: TRBV12-3/TRBV12-4; D: .; size: few; J: TRBJ2-2; DNA: TGTGCCAGCAGTCCAAAGAATGCGTACGGGGAGCTGTTTTTT; CDR3: CASSPKNAYGELFF
V: TRBV29-1; D: TRBD1; size: .; J: TRBJ2-2; DNA: TGCAGCGTTAAGGGGACAGCGAACACCGGGGAGCTGTTTTTT; CDR3: CSVKGTANTGELFF
V: TRBV11-2; D: .; size: .; J: TRBJ1-4; DNA: TGTGCCAGCAGATTTAGAATAAGTGATGAAAAACTGTTTTTT; CDR3: CASRFRISDEKLFF
V: TRBV28; D: .; size: few; J: TRBJ1-3; DNA: TGTGCCAGCAGGACCGGGACGGAGGGCAGGACCATATATTTT; CDR3: CASRTGTEGRTIYF
V: TRBV28; D: .; size: many; J: TRBJ2-2; DNA: TGTGCCAGCAGCTCAGGAGTCCCCGGGGAGCTGTTTTTT; CDR3: CASSSGVPGELFF
V: TRBV19; D: .; size: few; J: TRBJ1-1; DNA: TGTGCCAGTAGTAGGGGACGGAACACTGAAGCTTTCTTT; CDR3: CASSRGRNTEAFF
V: TRBV29-1; D: .; size: .; J: TRBJ2-3; DNA: TGCAGCGTTGAACCTCCAGGACCAGATACGCAGTATTTT; CDR3: CSVEPPGPDTQYF
V: TRBV7-2; D: .; size: .; J: TRBJ1-4; DNA: TGTGCCAGCAGCTTAGGTGGAAAACTGTTTTTT; CDR3: CASSLGGKLFF
V: TRBV29-1; D: TRBD2; size: .; J: TRBJ2-1; DNA: TGCAGCGTTGAATCTGCGGGAGGGATTCTGTCGGTCAATGAGCAGTTCTTC; CDR3: CSVESAGGILSVNEQFF
V: TRBV11-2; D: TRBD2; size: few; J: TRBJ2-3; DNA: TGTGCCAGCAGCTTAAGGCGGGAGGAGGCTACGCAGTATTTT; CDR3: CASSLRREEATQYF
V: TRBV7-2; D: TRBD2; size: few; J: TRBJ2-2; DNA: TGTGCCAGCAGCTTAGCGGGACTATACACCGGGGAGCTGTTTTTT; CDR3: CASSLAGLYTGELFF
V: TRBV11-2; D: .; size: .; J: TRBJ2-1; DNA: TGTGCCAGCAGCCGGACAGCCCACAATGAGCAGTTCTTC; CDR3: CASSRTAHNEQFF
V: TRBV7-6; D: TRBD2; size: .; J: TRBJ2-3; DNA: TGTGCCAGCAGCTTACGCGGGGGGCCTTCCACAGATACGCAGTATTTT; CDR3: CASSLRGGPSTDTQYF
V: TRBV29-1; D: .; size: .; J: TRBJ2-4; DNA: TGCAGCGTTGGGGTTAGCAAAAACATTCAGTACTTC; CDR3: CSVGVSKNIQYF
V: TRBV5-1; D: .; size: .; J: TRBJ1-4; DNA: TGCGCCAGCAGCCCGCGGGGGACGGGTGAAAAACTGTTTTTT; CDR3: CASSPRGTGEKLFF
V: TRBV29-1; D: .; size: .; J: TRBJ2-7; DNA: TGCAGCGTTGAAGGTAGCGGATCCTACGAGCAGTACTTC; CDR3: CSVEGSGSYEQYF
V: TRBV7-9; D: .; size: .; J: TRBJ1-3; DNA: TGTGCCAGCAGCAGTCAGGGAGGGTCTGGAAACACCATATATTTT; CDR3: CASSSQGGSGNTIYF
V: TRBV7-2; D: .; size: .; J: TRBJ1-2; DNA: TGTGCCAGCAGCTTGGGGGGTGGCTATGGCTACACCTTC; CDR3: CASSLGGGYGYTF